The 11 T cell receptor beta chains given below trace back to one sample, sequenced in a study of radiotherapy plus CTLA-4 blockade in lung cancer. The data were produced by immunoSEQ multiplex PCR, yet TCRdb's version contains in-frame clones alone and is incomplete. Here the sample spans approximately 81,000 clones, around 81% being singletons. The sample was peripheral blood, taken from a patient treated with radiotherapy plus ipilimumab. The receptors shown here come from a human donor with non-small cell lung cancer who had a partial response to radiotherapy plus ipilimumab. Some clones in this sample may be carry-over from other donors' samples.

CDR3 nucleotides: TGTGCCAGCAGCACCTGGACTAGCGGGGGGCCCATCACGCAGTATTTT. Translation gives CASSTWTSGGPITQYF. This chain joins TRBV5-8 and TRBJ2-3, with TRBD2 matching over 14 bases. The length of the CDR3 is 16 residues. Germline V gene lookup returns CDR1 SGHTS and CDR2 YDEGEE. V lost 4 bases to trimming and J lost 9 bases; unmatched junction nucleotides: 10.

This clone was detected only a few times. This chain uses TRBV7-2 with TRBJ1-4, with TRBD1 as a possible D gene (5 bases). The CDR3 length is 13 residues. Trimming cost V 5 bases and J 5 bases, with 9 bases left between them. Germline assignment: CDR1 SGHTA and CDR2 FQGNSA. In nucleotides, the CDR3 is TGTGCCAGCAGCAAGGAGGGGAATGAAAAACTGTTTTTT. Amino acids: CASSKEGNEKLFF. The whole variable domain, remainder taken from reference TRBV7-2 and TRBJ1-4, is GAGVSQSPSNKVTEKGKDVELRCDPISGHTALYWYRQSLGQGLEFLIYFQGNSAPDKSGLPSDRFSAERTGGSVSTLTIQRTQQEDSAVYLCASSKEGNEKLFFGSGTQLSVL.

This clone was counted a single time. This chain links TRBV11-3 with TRBJ1-2; tentatively, D is TRBD1 (6 bases). CDR3 length equals 13 residues. V gave up 5 bases and J gave up 4 bases, with 11 bases separating them. Germline CDR1 and CDR2: SGHNT and YENEEA. For the CDR3, the DNA is TGTGCCAGCAGCCCGGACAGTTTCTATGGCTACACCTTC. Translation: CASSPDSFYGYTF.

This rearrangement joins TRBV5-1 to TRBJ1-2, with 7 bases aligning to TRBD1. Germline CDR1 is SGHRS and CDR2 is YFSETQ. Trimming removed 4 bases from V and 2 bases from J; junction bases left unmatched: 8. CDR3 length: 15 residues. CDR3 sequence: CASSAYSQGNYGYTF. The CDR3 nucleotides read TGCGCCAGCAGCGCCTACTCACAGGGGAACTATGGCTACACCTTC.

The genes are TRBV18 and TRBJ2-1; possibly TRBD2 for D (5 bases). The V end was cut by 3 bases, the J end by 9 bases, with 18 bases between. This CDR3 has 15 amino acids. Germline values: CDR1 KGHSH, CDR2 LQKENI. The CDR3 protein is CASSPAGPPWGEQFF. CDR3 DNA sequence: TGTGCCAGCTCACCGGCGGGCCCGCCCTGGGGTGAGCAGTTCTTC.

The chain recombines TRBV9 with TRBJ2-3; no reliable D call. The V and J ends lost 3 bases and 2 bases respectively, with 16 bases between them. Looked up from germline, CDR1 is SGDLS and CDR2 is YYNGEE. The CDR3 sequence is 16 residues long. The CDR3 DNA is TGTGCCAGCAGCGCCGGGTGGCAGCGTTACACAGATACGCAGTATTTT. Its protein product is CASSAGWQRYTDTQYF.

This CDR3 is CASSIRSGRYSNQPQHF. For the CDR3, the DNA is TGTGCCAGTAGTATCCGGTCGGGGAGGTATAGCAATCAGCCCCAGCATTTT. The chain recombines TRBV19 with TRBJ1-5; D ambiguous. CDR1 LNHDA and CDR2 SQIVND come from the germline V gene (reference sequence). Trimming took off 3 bases at V and 0 bases at J, with 15 bases between the two ends. The CDR3 consists of 17 residues.

The chain has TRBV5-4 and TRBJ2-3; 13 bases fit TRBD2. Germline V gene sequence: CDR1 SGHNT, CDR2 YYREEE (reference sequence). This CDR3 comprises 16 residues. V dropped 4 bases and J dropped 6; count of bases not matched to a gene: 8. The CDR3 DNA is TGTGCCAGCAGCCCAGGGACTAGCGGGGAAATCGATACGCAGTATTTT. Encoded protein: CASSPGTSGEIDTQYF.

J is TRBJ1-3 and V is TRBV9; D is unclear. Germline lookup yields CDR1 SGDLS and CDR2 YYNGEE. The CDR3 runs 17 residues. V was shortened by 0 bases and J by 1 base, with 14 bases between the two germline ends. The CDR3 DNA reads as TGTGCCAGCAGCGTAGTGCCTGCTCAGGTATCTGGAAACACCATATATTTT. It translates to CASSVVPAQVSGNTIYF. Combining the CDR3 with reference TRBV9 and TRBJ1-3 gives the whole variable domain DSGVTQTPKHLITATGQRVTLRCSPRSGDLSVYWYQQSLDQGLQFLIQYYNGEERAKGNILERFSAQQFPDLHSELNLSSLELGDSALYFCASSVVPAQVSGNTIYFGEGSWLTVV.

In nucleotides, the CDR3 is TGTGCCAGCAGTGAATTGATCGGGGATGACATTCAGTACTTC. Residues: CASSELIGDDIQYF. V gene TRBV6-1 combines with J gene TRBJ2-4; a weak D match, TRBD2 (5 bases). V gave up 2 bases and J gave up 8 bases, with 13 bases separating them. The CDR3 has 14 amino acids. Per germline, CDR1 MNHNS and CDR2 SASEGT.

This clone was detected a few times. The chain combines TRBV7-9 with TRBJ1-1; 7 nucleotides line up with TRBD1. CDR1 SEHNR and CDR2 FQNEAQ come from the germline V gene (reference sequence). This CDR3 has 15 residues. J gave up 0 bases and V 4 bases, and 5 bases lay outside the gene matches. The CDR3: CASSSSGTVNTEAFF. The DNA for the CDR3 is TGTGCCAGCAGCTCTTCCGGGACAGTGAACACTGAAGCTTTCTTT.